These 13 T cell receptor beta chains were sequenced from one sample in a study of cytomegalovirus exposure and HLA in healthy donors. Generated by immunoSEQ multiplex PCR, the TCRdb table keeps only in-frame clones and is missing some. This sample has about 130,000 clones, with 85% to 90% found just once. Sequencing input: PBMCs. Receptor source: a man aged 25 to 40 in good health and CMV-seronegative.

The gene calls are TRBV30 and TRBJ1-5; D remains unclear. The CDR3 spans 13 residues. Germline V gene sequence: CDR1 GTSNPN, CDR2 SVGIG (reference sequence). Trimming took off 5 bases at V and 4 bases at J, with 12 bases between the two ends. The CDR3 sequence is CAWGPRPNQPQHF. The DNA of the CDR3 is TGTGCCTGGGGGCCCCGGCCAAATCAGCCCCAGCATTTT.

The J gene is TRBJ1-2, the V gene TRBV10-1, with 7 bases that match TRBD1. This CDR3 is built from 16 residues. CDR1 and CDR2 from the germline V gene are WNHNN and SYGVQD (reference sequence). V lost 3 bases, J lost 5 bases, and 12 bases stayed unmatched. CDR3 in amino acids: CASSDGQAGGLYGYTF. CDR3 DNA sequence: TGCGCCAGCAGTGACGGCCAGGCAGGGGGGTTGTATGGCTACACCTTC.

The sample holds a few counts of this clone. The chain employs TRBV2 and TRBJ1-4; tentative D call: TRBD1 (5 bases). The V end lost 6 bases, the J end lost 13 bases, and 15 bases lay between the germline ends. The CDR3 runs 12 residues. CDR1 SNHLY and CDR2 FYNNEI come from the germline V gene. CDR3 DNA: TGTGCCAGCAGATTCCAGGACACGCTACTGTTTTTT. Its translation: CASRFQDTLLFF. Full variable domain (remainder filled in from reference TRBV2 and TRBJ1-4): EPEVTQTPSHQVTQMGQEVILRCVPISNHLYFYWYRQILGQKVEFLVSFYNNEISEKSEIFDDQFSVERPDGSNFTLKIRSTKLEDSAMYFCASRFQDTLLFFGSGTQLSVL.

This chain connects TRBV6-5 to TRBJ2-7; perhaps TRBD2 as D (6 bases). Germline V CDR1 and CDR2: MNHEY, SVGAGI. CDR3 length equals 16 residues. Between the trimmed V and J ends, which lost 1 base and 0 bases, there was a span of 13 bases. For the CDR3, the DNA is TGTGCCAGCAGTTACTGGTCGGGAGCGAGCTCCTACGAGCAGTACTTC. It translates to CASSYWSGASSYEQYF.

This chain joins TRBV29-1 and TRBJ2-5; D is undetermined. Germline lookup yields CDR1 SQVTM and CDR2 ANQGSEA. The CDR3 sequence is 13 residues long. Trimming took off 3 bases at V and 3 bases at J, with 11 bases between the two ends. The CDR3 nucleotides read TGCAGCGTTGAGGGCAGGAAAAAAGAGACCCAGTACTTC. Translation: CSVEGRKKETQYF.

J is TRBJ1-1 and V is TRBV6-5; no definite D call. Looked up from germline, CDR1 is MNHEY and CDR2 is SVGAGI. Trimming took off 5 bases at V and 4 bases at J, with 17 bases between the two ends. This CDR3 has 15 residues. The CDR3: CASSRQMRWSTEAFF. DNA of the CDR3: TGTGCCAGCAGTCGCCAAATGCGTTGGAGCACTGAAGCTTTCTTT.

The V gene is TRBV7-6, the J gene TRBJ1-2, with D unresolved. This CDR3 spans 14 amino acids. V was trimmed by 5 bases and J by 6 bases, leaving 16 bases between them. The germline CDR1 and CDR2 sequences are SGHVS and FNYEAQ. CDR3 nucleotide sequence: TGTGCCAGCAGCCAAGGAACCTTAGCGGATGGCTACACCTTC. This translates into CASSQGTLADGYTF.

This chain links TRBV11-3 with TRBJ2-7; D might be TRBD2 (5 bases). Germline lookup yields CDR1 SGHNT and CDR2 YENEEA. This CDR3 has 14 amino acids. The V gene lost 5 bases and the J gene lost 3 bases, with 14 bases spanning the gap. The CDR3 loop reads CASSPVRGSYEQYF. Here the CDR3 DNA reads TGTGCCAGCAGCCCCGTCCGAGGGAGCTACGAGCAGTACTTC.

The V gene is TRBV5-1, the J gene TRBJ2-7, with D maybe TRBD2 (6 bases). Germline CDR1 SGHRS, CDR2 YFSETQ. Trimming stripped 5 bases from V and 2 bases from J, with 17 bases between. This CDR3 is built from 15 residues. The CDR3 coding sequence is TGCGCCAGCAGTAAAGGGCTAGCGTTTGCCTACGAGCAGTACTTC. Its translation: CASSKGLAFAYEQYF.

The chain is built from TRBV7-8 and TRBJ1-5; 8 nucleotides match TRBD1. The CDR3 runs to 14 residues. J was trimmed by 7 bases and V by 5 bases; bases with no gene match: 7. Germline CDR1 SGHVS, CDR2 FQNEAQ. Here the CDR3 reads CASSEDRGGQPQHF. The CDR3 region has the DNA TGTGCCAGCAGCGAAGACAGGGGAGGCCAGCCCCAGCATTTT.

This rearrangement joins TRBV2 to TRBJ1-2; TRBD1 aligns across 10 bases. This CDR3 has 19 amino acids. J gave up 4 bases and V 2 bases, and 16 bases lay outside the gene matches. Germline CDR1 and CDR2: SNHLY and FYNNEI. Written as DNA, the CDR3 is TGTGCCAGCAGTGAATCCCGAACCTTTCGGGACAGGGGCTCCTATGGCTACACCTTC. Amino acid sequence: CASSESRTFRDRGSYGYTF.

The chain is built from TRBV7-8 and TRBJ2-5, with D unclear. Trimming shortened V by 5 bases and J by 3 bases, and 7 bases separated the two germline ends. The CDR3 length is 12 residues. Germline values: CDR1 SGHVS, CDR2 FQNEAQ. In DNA, the CDR3 is TGTGCCAGCAGCCTCTATAAAGAGACCCAGTACTTC. Residues: CASSLYKETQYF.

The chain couples TRBV12-5 to TRBJ1-5; 8 nucleotides align to TRBD1. V trimming: 5 bases; J trimming: 6 bases; junction bases outside the gene matches: 9. This CDR3 is built from 15 residues. Germline CDR1 reads LGHNT; CDR2 reads FRNRAP. The CDR3 DNA reads as TGTGCTAGTGGTGGTGGTGCAGGGGGCGGTCAGCCCCAGCATTTT. This sequence encodes CASGGGAGGGQPQHF.